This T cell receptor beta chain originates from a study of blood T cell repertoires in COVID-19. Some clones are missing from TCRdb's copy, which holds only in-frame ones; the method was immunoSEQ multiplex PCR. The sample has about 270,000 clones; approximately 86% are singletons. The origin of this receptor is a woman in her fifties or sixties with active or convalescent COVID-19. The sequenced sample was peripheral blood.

CDR3 region: CASSPTYGTLQETQYF. The CDR3 bases are TGTGCCAGCAGCCCGACGTACGGGACACTTCAAGAGACCCAGTACTTC. The chain combines TRBV27 with TRBJ2-5; perhaps TRBD1 as D (6 bases). CDR1 and CDR2 (germline): MNHEY, SMNVEV (reference sequence). V dropped 6 bases and J dropped 2 bases, with 19 bases sitting between them. The CDR3 is 16 residues long.